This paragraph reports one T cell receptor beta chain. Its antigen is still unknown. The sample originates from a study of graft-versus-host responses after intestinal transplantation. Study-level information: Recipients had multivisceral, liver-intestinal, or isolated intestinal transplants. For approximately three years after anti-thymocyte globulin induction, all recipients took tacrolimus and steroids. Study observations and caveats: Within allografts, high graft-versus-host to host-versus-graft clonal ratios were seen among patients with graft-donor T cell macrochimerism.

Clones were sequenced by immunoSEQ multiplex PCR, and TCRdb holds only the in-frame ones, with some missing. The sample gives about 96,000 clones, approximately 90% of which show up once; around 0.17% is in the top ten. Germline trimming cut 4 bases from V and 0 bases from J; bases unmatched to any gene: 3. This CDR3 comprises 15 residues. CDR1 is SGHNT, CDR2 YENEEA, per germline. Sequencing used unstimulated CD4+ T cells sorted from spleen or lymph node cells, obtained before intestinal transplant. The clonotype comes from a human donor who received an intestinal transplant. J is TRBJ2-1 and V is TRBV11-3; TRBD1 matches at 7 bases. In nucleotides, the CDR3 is TGTGCCAGCAGCTCACAGGGGAGCTCCTACAATGAGCAGTTCTTC. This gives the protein CASSSQGSSYNEQFF.